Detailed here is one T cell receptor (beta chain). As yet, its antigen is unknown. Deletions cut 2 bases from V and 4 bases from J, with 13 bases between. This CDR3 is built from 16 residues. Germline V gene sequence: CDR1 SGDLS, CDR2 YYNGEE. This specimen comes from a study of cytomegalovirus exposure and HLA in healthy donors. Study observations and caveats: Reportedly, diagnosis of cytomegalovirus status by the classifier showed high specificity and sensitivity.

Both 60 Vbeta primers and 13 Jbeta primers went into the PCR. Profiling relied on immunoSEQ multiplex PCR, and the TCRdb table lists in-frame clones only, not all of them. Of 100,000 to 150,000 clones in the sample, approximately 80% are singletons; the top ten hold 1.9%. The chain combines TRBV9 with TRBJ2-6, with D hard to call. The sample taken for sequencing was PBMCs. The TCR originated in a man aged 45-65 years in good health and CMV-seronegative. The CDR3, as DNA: TGTGCCAGCAGCGTGGGTCAGGTACCCGGGGCCAACGTCCTGACTTTC. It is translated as CASSVGQVPGANVLTF. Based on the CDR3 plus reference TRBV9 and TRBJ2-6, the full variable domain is DSGVTQTPKHLITATGQRVTLRCSPRSGDLSVYWYQQSLDQGLQFLIQYYNGEERAKGNILERFSAQQFPDLHSELNLSSLELGDSALYFCASSVGQVPGANVLTFGAGSRLTVL.